The 18 T cell receptor beta chains given below trace back to one sample, sequenced in a study of T-cell reconstitution after alpha-beta-depleted transplantation in children. Unique molecular identifiers were used to barcode this TCRbeta library. TCRdb itself ran the PCR reads through MiXCR, one entry per CDR3 protein. The sample lists about 160,000 distinct CDR3 sequences, approximately 12% occurring once. The sample in question was PBMCs, obtained before TCRalphabeta/CD19-depleted stem cell transplant. The receptor set was obtained from a boy younger than 10 with acute myeloid leukemia, due to receive a stem cell transplant.

This clonotype has at least ten counts. The CDR3 coding sequence is TGCAGTGCCGACCCTGGTTTGTACACTGAAGCTTTCTTT. Protein sequence: CSADPGLYTEAFF. This sequence joins TRBV20-1 and TRBJ1-1; D is ambiguous. The germline V gene encodes CDR1 DFQATT and CDR2 SNEGSKA (reference sequence). This CDR3 region has 13 residues. V dropped 6 bases and J dropped 3 bases, with 14 bases sitting between them.

This clonotype showed up many times. The J gene is TRBJ1-3, the V gene TRBV9, with D unclear. Trimming took 0 bases from V and 0 from J, leaving 10 bases between them. The CDR3 spans 16 residues. Germline CDR1 and CDR2: SGDLS and YYNGEE. CDR3 nucleotide sequence: TGTGCCAGCAGCGTAGCCGCGGCCAGCTCTGGAAACACCATATATTTT. This gives the protein CASSVAAASSGNTIYF.

This clonotype has at least ten counts. The chain combines TRBV28 with TRBJ2-1; TRBD1 or TRBD2 may be the D gene (5 bases each). Germline V CDR1 and CDR2: MDHEN, SYDVKM. Trimming cost V 5 bases and J 8 bases, with 19 bases left between them. The length of the CDR3 is 15 residues. Here the CDR3 reads CASSPWMGTEYEQFF. CDR3 nucleotides: TGTGCCAGCAGTCCTTGGATGGGGACGGAATATGAGCAGTTCTTC.

This clonotype was seen a handful of times. The chain couples TRBV7-3 to TRBJ2-3; 9 bases are shared with TRBD2. Germline V gene lookup returns CDR1 SGHTA and CDR2 FQGTGA. The length of the CDR3 is 16 residues. Losses at the gene ends were 1 base for V and 4 bases for J; bases not matched to a gene: 6. The chain's CDR3 is CASSLMAGGSPDTQYF. The CDR3 DNA follows: TGTGCCAGCAGCTTAATGGCGGGAGGGTCCCCAGATACGCAGTATTTT.

There are many counts of this clonotype. The chain carries TRBV7-2 and TRBJ2-1, with a tentative D call TRBD2 (5 bases). Germline CDR1 reads SGHTA; CDR2 reads FQGNSA. The germline V and J ends were trimmed by 1 base and 4 bases, with 14 bases remaining between them. The CDR3 sequence is 16 residues long. This CDR3 reads CASSLGTLLQYNEQFF. In DNA form, the CDR3 reads TGTGCCAGCAGCTTAGGGACTCTCCTCCAATACAATGAGCAGTTCTTC.

Ten or more counts support this clonotype. The V gene is TRBV5-1, the J gene TRBJ1-6; D unresolved. Trimming shortened V by 0 bases and J by 8 bases, and 9 bases separated the two germline ends. The V gene's germline CDR1 is SGHRS and CDR2 YFSETQ. The CDR3 extends over 14 amino acids. CDR3 coding DNA: TGCGCCAGCAGCTTGGTGGACGGGGATTCACCCCTCCACTTT. Translated: CASSLVDGDSPLHF. The whole variable domain, remainder taken from reference TRBV5-1 and TRBJ1-6, is KAGVTQTPRYLIKTRGQQVTLSCSPISGHRSVSWYQQTPGQGLQFLFEYFSETQRNKGNFPGRFSGRQFSNSRSEMNVSTLELGDSALYLCASSLVDGDSPLHFGNGTRLTVT.

This clonotype was picked up many times. This chain links TRBV21-1 with TRBJ2-1; the table's D gene call, TRBD2, was not cross checked with the DNA. TRBV21-1 constitutes a pseudogene. The CDR3 runs 16 residues. This chain's CDR3 is CASIKGTSGSYNEQFF. The CDR3 nucleotides read TGTGCCAGCATCAAAGGGACTAGCGGGTCCTACAATGAGCAGTTCTTC.

This clonotype was counted at least ten times. The rearrangement joins TRBV12-3 or TRBV12-4 to TRBJ1-2, with D perhaps matching TRBD1 (5 bases). There are 13 residues in the CDR3. Trimming took off 3 bases at V and 10 bases at J, with 15 bases between the two ends. For the CDR3, the DNA is TGTGCCAGCAGTTTGGCCAGGGAGGTCGACTACACCTTC. The encoded protein is CASSLAREVDYTF.

This clonotype was detected ten times or more. The chain uses TRBV7-8 and TRBJ2-6; 9 nucleotides line up with TRBD1. The CDR3 length is 16 residues. Germline V gene lookup returns CDR1 SGHVS and CDR2 FQNEAQ. The junction had 10 bases not matched to a gene; V was cut back by 9 bases and J by 4 bases. The CDR3 protein is CASHRGRLPGANVLTF. CDR3 DNA: TGTGCCAGTCACAGGGGGCGCCTTCCCGGGGCCAACGTCCTGACTTTC.

This clonotype was counted a few times. The V call is TRBV9, the J call TRBJ2-7; D might be TRBD1 (6 bases). CDR3 size: 15 residues. Trimming shortened V by 0 bases and J by 0 bases, and 10 bases separated the two germline ends. Germline-derived CDR1 and CDR2 are SGDLS and YYNGEE. The CDR3 DNA is TGTGCCAGCAGCGTAGGTGGACAGCCCTCCTACGAGCAGTACTTC. Protein product: CASSVGGQPSYEQYF.

Notes on this clonotype: Sequence at one end of the junction differs from germline and may be a read error. CDR3 region: CVISVGLAGGPGIQTQYF. The CDR3 region has the DNA TGTGTCATCAGTGTGGGACTAGCGGGAGGGCCGGGTATACAGACCCAGTACTTC. The V call is TRBV10-3, the J call TRBJ2-5; 16 bases agree with TRBD2. Per the germline V gene, CDR1 is ENHRY and CDR2 is SYGVKD. There are 18 residues in the CDR3.

In its sample, this clonotype was seen many times. The CDR3 reads CASSSGVYTGELFF. DNA of the CDR3: TGTGCCAGCAGTTCAGGGGTATACACCGGGGAGCTGTTTTTT. The V and J genes are TRBV6-5 and TRBJ2-2, with D possibly TRBD1 on 6 matching bases. Germline values: CDR1 MNHEY, CDR2 SVGAGI. The CDR3 contains 14 residues. The ends were cut back, 4 bases at V and 3 bases at J, with 9 bases in the middle.

In this sample, this clonotype turned up many times. This chain links TRBV20-1 with TRBJ2-7; TRBD2 matches 14 bases. This CDR3 contains 15 residues. Germline assignment: CDR1 DFQATT and CDR2 SNEGSKA (reference sequence). V dropped 0 bases and J dropped 3; count of bases not matched to a gene: 1. The CDR3 loop reads CSARDGTSGSYEQYF. The CDR3 DNA follows: TGCAGTGCTAGAGACGGGACTAGCGGGAGCTACGAGCAGTACTTC.

This clonotype was counted at least ten times. The V gene is TRBV7-9, the J gene TRBJ2-6; D possibly corresponds to TRBD2 (5 bases). Trimming removed 3 bases from V and 2 bases from J, with 8 bases in between. The CDR3 spans 15 residues. Germline V gene sequence: CDR1 SEHNR, CDR2 FQNEAQ (reference sequence). As DNA, the CDR3 is TGTGCCAGCAGCTTCGCCGGGACTGGGGCCAACGTCCTGACTTTC. It specifies CASSFAGTGANVLTF. The whole variable domain, remainder taken from reference TRBV7-9 and TRBJ2-6, is DTGVSQNPRHKITKRGQNVTFRCDPISEHNRLYWYRQTLGQGPEFLTYFQNEAQLEKSRLLSDRFSAERPKGSFSTLEIQRTEQGDSAMYLCASSFAGTGANVLTFGAGSRLTVL.

The rearrangement uses TRBV18 and TRBJ1-1; tentatively, D is TRBD1 (6 bases). Trimming took off 2 bases at V and 3 bases at J, with 10 bases between the two ends. The CDR3 is 14 residues long. CDR1 KGHSH and CDR2 LQKENI come from the germline V gene. The CDR3: CASSPNRDDTEAFF. The CDR3 DNA follows: TGTGCCAGCTCACCAAACAGGGATGACACTGAAGCTTTCTTT. The whole variable domain, filled in from reference TRBV18 and TRBJ1-1, reads NAGVMQNPRHLVRRRGQEARLRCSPMKGHSHVYWYRQLPEEGLKFMVYLQKENIIDESGMPKERFSAEFPKEGPSILRIQQVVRGDSAAYFCASSPNRDDTEAFFGQGTRLTVV.

As for this clonotype: A much larger clone differs by one base, so this may be a read error. The rearrangement joins TRBV24-1 to TRBJ2-3; no reliable D call. This CDR3 spans 15 amino acids. CDR1 and CDR2 from the germline V gene are KGHDR and SFDVKD. The CDR3 nucleotides are TGTGGCACCAGTGATCACCGGGCTAGCACAGATACGCAGTATTTT. Translated, it gives CGTSDHRASTDTQYF.

The V call is TRBV3-1, the J call TRBJ2-7; 12 positions match TRBD2. V shed 11 bases and J 0 bases; nucleotides not matched to a gene: 8. CDR1 is LGHDT and CDR2 is YNNKEL in the germline V gene (reference sequence). The CDR3 runs to 15 residues. CDR3 sequence reads: CASTQGLAGSYEQYV. The CDR3 nucleotides are TGTGCCTCCACCCAGGGACTAGCGGGCTCCTACGAGCAGTACGTC.

As regards this clonotype: It may be a read error: a sequence one base away is much more abundant. The chain has TRBV20-1 and TRBJ2-5, with TRBD2 as a possible D gene (5 bases). The CDR3 sequence is 10 residues long. The V gene's germline CDR1 is DFQATT and CDR2 SNEGSKA (reference sequence). The CDR3 protein is CGARRETQYF. In DNA, the CDR3 is TGCGGTGCTAGGAGGGAGACCCAGTACTTC.